The 26 T cell receptor beta chains below all came from one sample that was sequenced in a study of blood T cell repertoires in COVID-19 (dated by TCRdb to 2018 to 2021). The library was produced with the immunoSEQ multiplex PCR assay. TCRdb holds this immuneACCESS table with in-frame rearrangements only. Some clones are missing; in checked studies, unresolved V genes explain under half, and the rest has no known cause. This sample comprises tens of thousands of clones, about 81% of them detected only once. The ten largest make up under 30% of the sample. Sequenced sample: peripheral blood. The receptors were sampled from a human donor in a cohort sampled during active COVID-19.

The chain joins TRBV2 to TRBJ2-5; 8 bases fit TRBD1. J was trimmed by 5 bases and V by 6 bases; bases with no gene match: 11. The CDR3 has 15 residues. Germline V lookup: CDR1 SNHLY, CDR2 FYNNEI. Here the CDR3 reads CASSADRGIEETQYF. The CDR3 DNA reads TGTGCCAGCAGCGCCGACAGGGGAATAGAGGAGACCCAGTACTTC.

The chain employs TRBV9 and TRBJ2-1; perhaps TRBD2 as D (6 bases). The CDR3 totals 15 residues. V was shortened by 0 bases and J by 8 bases, with 15 bases between the two germline ends. Per germline, CDR1 SGDLS and CDR2 YYNGEE. The CDR3 reads CASSVVGTRQDEQFF. In DNA form, the CDR3 reads TGTGCCAGCAGCGTAGTGGGGACTCGTCAGGATGAGCAGTTCTTC.

The chain uses TRBV12-3 or TRBV12-4 and TRBJ2-7; D call uncertain. Trimming left V 6 bases short and J 7 bases short, with 13 bases between. CDR3 size: 12 residues. Here the CDR3 reads CASSFPRGEQYF. CDR3 DNA sequence: TGTGCCAGCAGCTTCCCAAGAGGAGAGCAGTACTTC.

The V and J genes are TRBV7-3 and TRBJ2-2; TRBD2 matches 14 bases. Germline V gene data show CDR1 as SGHTA and CDR2 as FQGTGA. This CDR3 comprises 18 residues. The V segment lost 5 bases and the J segment 2 bases; nucleotides outside the gene matches: 7. This CDR3 is CASSLGTSGGRNTGELFF. CDR3 in DNA: TGTGCCAGCAGCCTCGGGACTAGCGGGGGCCGTAACACCGGGGAGCTGTTTTTT.

Only one count was recorded for this clone. The V gene is TRBV18, the J gene TRBJ1-5; possible D gene TRBD1, 6 bases. Between the trimmed V and J ends, which lost 1 base and 5 bases, there was a span of 9 bases. Per germline, CDR1 KGHSH and CDR2 LQKENI. This CDR3 comprises 14 residues. As DNA, the CDR3 is TGTGCCAGCTCACCACAACAGGGCGATCAGCCCCAGCATTTT. It codes for CASSPQQGDQPQHF.

The rearrangement joins TRBV3-1 (or the pseudogene TRBV3-2) to TRBJ2-6; maybe TRBD2 (5 bases). This CDR3 spans 17 amino acids. CDR1 is LGHDT, CDR2 YNNKEL, per germline (reference sequence). Trimming pared 4 bases from V and 4 bases from J, leaving 17 bases between. The CDR3 DNA is TGTGCCAGCAGCCTTAGGGCCGGATCGGGAGGGGCCAACGTCCTGACTTTC. It yields the protein CASSLRAGSGGANVLTF.

CDR3 sequence reads: CSGAFDTEAFF. The CDR3 DNA is TGCAGTGGAGCCTTCGACACTGAAGCTTTCTTT. The chain joins TRBV20-1 to TRBJ1-1; no clear D gene. The V end was cut by 7 bases, the J end by 3 bases, with 9 bases between. The CDR3 sequence is 11 residues long. CDR1 and CDR2 (germline): DFQATT, SNEGSKA (reference sequence).

V and J are TRBV5-1 and TRBJ2-3; a possible D gene is TRBD1 (7 bases). Germline CDR1 and CDR2: SGHRS and YFSETQ. The V gene lost 7 bases and the J gene lost 9 bases, with 27 bases spanning the gap. The CDR3 is 16 amino acids. In DNA form, the CDR3 reads TGCGCCAGCGGTCCCAGGGGGGACCTGGAGTTCTCCACGCAGTATTTT. Translated: CASGPRGDLEFSTQYF.

The chain uses TRBV10-1 and TRBJ2-7; 12 bases align to TRBD2. CDR1 and CDR2 from the germline V gene are WNHNN and SYGVQD (reference sequence). V was clipped by 0 bases and J by 0 bases; unmatched bases: 0. CDR3 length equals 16 residues. CDR3 loop: CASSESGLAGSYEQYF. The CDR3 DNA sequence: TGCGCCAGCAGTGAGTCGGGACTAGCGGGCTCCTACGAGCAGTACTTC.

V and J are TRBV18 and TRBJ1-1; 9 nucleotides align to TRBD1. This CDR3 contains 13 residues. Germline V gene sequence: CDR1 KGHSH, CDR2 LQKENI. V lost 3 bases to trimming and J lost 11 bases; unmatched junction nucleotides: 7. The CDR3 region is CASSPSGTGLAFF. The CDR3 bases are TGTGCCAGCTCACCTTCCGGGACAGGGTTGGCTTTCTTT. The variable domain in full, with the rest retrieved from reference TRBV18 and TRBJ1-1, is NAGVMQNPRHLVRRRGQEARLRCSPMKGHSHVYWYRQLPEEGLKFMVYLQKENIIDESGMPKERFSAEFPKEGPSILRIQQVVRGDSAAYFCASSPSGTGLAFFGQGTRLTVV.

The J gene is TRBJ2-3, the V gene TRBV11-1; 7 bases match TRBD1. The CDR3 totals 15 residues. Germline lookup yields CDR1 SGHAT and CDR2 FQDESV (reference sequence). V was clipped by 5 bases and J by 1 base; unmatched bases: 6. The CDR3 reads CASSQGGACTDTQYF. The CDR3 nucleotides read TGTGCCAGCAGCCAAGGGGGCGCTTGCACAGATACGCAGTATTTT.

The J gene is TRBJ1-1, the V gene TRBV28; tentative D call: TRBD1 (5 bases). Germline V lookup: CDR1 MDHEN, CDR2 SYDVKM. This CDR3 spans 11 amino acids. Between the trimmed V and J ends, which lost 7 bases and 7 bases, there was a span of 10 bases. The CDR3 DNA sequence: TGTGCCAGCACCTGGGGGGTTGAAGCTTTCTTT. As protein: CASTWGVEAFF.

The chain joins TRBV5-5 to TRBJ1-1; D is possibly TRBD1 (5 bases). The V end lost 4 bases, the J end lost 1 base, and 14 bases lay between the germline ends. The germline V gene encodes CDR1 SGHKS and CDR2 YYEKEE (reference sequence). CDR3 size: 15 residues. The chain's CDR3 is CASSPLGGENTEAFF. As DNA, the CDR3 is TGTGCCAGCAGCCCCCTGGGAGGGGAGAACACTGAAGCTTTCTTT. The complete variable domain, with remaining parts taken from reference TRBV5-5 and TRBJ1-1, reads DAGVTQSPTHLIKTRGQQVTLRCSPISGHKSVSWYQQVLGQGPQFIFQYYEKEERGRGNFPDRFSARQFPNYSSELNVNALLLGDSALYLCASSPLGGENTEAFFGQGTRLTVV.

The J gene is TRBJ2-7, the V gene TRBV7-2; a weak D match, TRBD1 (5 bases). The germline V gene encodes CDR1 SGHTA and CDR2 FQGNSA. The CDR3 spans 13 residues. With 1 base removed from V and 6 bases from J, the gap between germline ends came to 10 bases. CDR3 sequence reads: CASSLERGFEQYF. The CDR3, as DNA: TGTGCCAGCAGCTTAGAAAGGGGTTTCGAGCAGTACTTC.

This clone was detected only once. The J gene is TRBJ2-5, the V gene TRBV11-2; 10 bases agree with TRBD1. Germline V lookup: CDR1 SGHAT, CDR2 FQNNGV. J lost 5 bases, V lost 5 bases, and 5 bases had no gene match. CDR3 length: 14 amino acids. The DNA of the CDR3 is TGTGCCAGCAGCCCCGGACAGGGGGATGAGACCCAGTACTTC. Amino acids: CASSPGQGDETQYF. Full variable domain (outside the CDR3, taken from reference TRBV11-2 and TRBJ2-5): EAGVAQSPRYKIIEKRQSVAFWCNPISGHATLYWYQQILGQGPKLLIQFQNNGVVDDSQLPKDRFSAERLKGVDSTLKIQPAKLEDSAVYLCASSPGQGDETQYFGPGTRLLVL.

This clone turned up a few times. The chain links TRBV5-1 to TRBJ1-4, with TRBD1 as a possible D gene (6 bases). CDR1 SGHRS and CDR2 YFSETQ come from the germline V gene. Trimming removed 3 bases at V and 3 bases at J, with 12 bases between. The CDR3 consists of 15 residues. CDR3 DNA sequence: TGCGCCAGCAGCTGGCTGACAGGTTCTAATGAAAAACTGTTTTTT. Translating gives CASSWLTGSNEKLFF.

V usage is TRBV30 and J usage is TRBJ1-2; TRBD1 matches 8 bases. The V and J ends lost 7 bases and 6 bases, in that order; junction bases with no gene match: 10. The CDR3 loop spans 13 amino acids. The germline gives CDR1 GTSNPN, CDR2 SVGIG (reference sequence). The CDR3 region has the DNA TGTGCCTCGCTCGACAGGGGAGGGAATGGCTACACCTTC. Translated: CASLDRGGNGYTF.

This chain joins TRBV4-1 and TRBJ2-1; 7 bases agree with TRBD2. The trim removed 4 bases at V and 6 bases at J, leaving 9 bases unmatched. The CDR3 length is 15 residues. From germline, CDR1 is MGHRA and CDR2 YSYEKL. CDR3: CASSLWGGVLNEQFF. The CDR3 DNA follows: TGCGCCAGCAGCCTGTGGGGGGGGGTGCTCAATGAGCAGTTCTTC.

The J gene is TRBJ1-2, the V gene TRBV12-3 or TRBV12-4; 9 nucleotides align to TRBD1. This CDR3 contains 13 residues. The trim removed 6 bases at V and 4 bases at J, leaving 3 bases unmatched. CDR3 loop: CASRATGGYGYTF. CDR3 nucleotides: TGTGCCAGCAGGGCGACAGGGGGCTATGGCTACACCTTC.

This chain uses TRBV18 with TRBJ1-5; D possibly corresponds to TRBD1 (5 bases). In germline, CDR1 is KGHSH, CDR2 LQKENI. V gave up 5 bases and J gave up 5 bases, with 10 bases separating them. The CDR3 consists of 13 residues. In DNA form, the CDR3 reads TGTGCCAGCTCAACGGGAGGGGATCAGCCCCAGCATTTT. Protein: CASSTGGDQPQHF.

The V gene is TRBV4-1, the J gene TRBJ2-7; 7 nucleotides line up with TRBD1. V shed 1 base and J 1 base; nucleotides not matched to a gene: 1. This CDR3 contains 14 residues. Germline loops: CDR1 MGHRA, CDR2 YSYEKL. For the CDR3, the DNA is TGCGCCAGCAGCCAAGCGGACAGGTCCTACGAGCAGTACTTC. Translating it yields CASSQADRSYEQYF.

V usage is TRBV5-1 and J usage is TRBJ1-2; TRBD1 aligns across 7 bases. Germline CDR1 and CDR2: SGHRS and YFSETQ. The V gene end was trimmed by 4 bases and the J gene end by 0 bases; junction bases not matched to a gene: 3. This CDR3 has 14 amino acids. The CDR3, as DNA: TGCGCCAGCAGCCCCGGGACAGCTAACTATGGCTACACCTTC. It translates to CASSPGTANYGYTF.

The chain recombines TRBV6-5 with TRBJ2-1, with 11 bases identical to TRBD2. Germline values: CDR1 MNHEY, CDR2 SVGAGI. The CDR3 is made up of 15 amino acids. Trimming took 5 bases from V and 5 from J; bases not matched to a gene: 5. CDR3 loop: CASSPGTSGNNEQFF. Written as DNA, the CDR3 is TGTGCCAGCAGTCCCGGGACTAGCGGTAACAATGAGCAGTTCTTC.

V usage is TRBV29-1 and J usage is TRBJ2-1; tentatively, D is TRBD2 (5 bases). Trimming removed 3 bases from V and 12 bases from J, with 18 bases in between. Germline V gene sequence: CDR1 SQVTM, CDR2 ANQGSEA. CDR3 size: 13 residues. The CDR3 protein is CSVDSRLTRGQFF. In DNA form, the CDR3 reads TGCAGCGTTGATTCCCGCTTGACTCGGGGGCAGTTCTTC.

V and J are TRBV29-1 and TRBJ2-3; 9 bases are shared with TRBD2. Losses at the gene ends were 3 bases for V and 6 bases for J; bases not matched to a gene: 13. CDR3 size: 16 residues. Germline CDR1 is SQVTM and CDR2 is ANQGSEA. This CDR3 is CSVERRKAGGRDTQYF. For the CDR3, the DNA is TGCAGCGTTGAGCGACGTAAGGCGGGGGGGCGGGATACGCAGTATTTT.

The chain recombines TRBV5-1 with TRBJ1-1; no clear D gene. The CDR3 length is 13 residues. With 0 bases removed from V and 3 bases from J, the gap between germline ends came to 6 bases. From germline, CDR1 is SGHRS and CDR2 YFSETQ. The DNA for the CDR3 is TGCGCCAGCAGCTTGGAGAGGGACACTGAAGCTTTCTTT. Protein product: CASSLERDTEAFF.